The entry below gives a single T cell receptor (beta chain) sequence along with its context. It lacks a known antigen. No qualities accompany the bases; no much larger clone lies one base away. This entry is derived from a study of CD8 T cells in Susac syndrome (dated by TCRdb to between 2019 and 2020). Regarding the research as a whole: The study used repertoire sequencing to test whether antigen drove CD8+ T cell activation and differentiation in Susac syndrome. Clonality of the CD8+ T cell repertoire was compared between more than 9 healthy donors, roughly 14 Susac syndrome patients and some 15 multiple sclerosis patients.

Peripheral blood CD8+ and CD4+ T cells from healthy donors, Susac syndrome patients and multiple sclerosis patients were profiled using high-throughput TCR beta sequencing. Multiple sclerosis controls were treatment-naive patients with stable or active relapsing-remitting disease fulfilling revised McDonald criteria. Bulk CD8+ and CD4+ T cells were purified magnetically by negative isolation, whereas CD8+ TEMRA cells were enriched by FACS. Blood was collected in EDTA tubes and processed within 24 hours, with PBMCs isolated through density gradient centrifugation. PBMCs intended for TCR sequencing were cryopreserved in liquid nitrogen and thawed later in a water bath at 37 degrees C. The sorted or isolated CD4+, CD8+ and CD8+ TEMRA cells reached a purity of at least 90%. RNA was extracted using the RNeasy kit, and about 0.45 to 1 microgram was reverse transcribed with random hexamers. The immunoSEQ multiplex PCR assay, which covers 54 Vbeta and 13 Jbeta segments, was used to amplify TCR beta CDR3 regions. Bias from PCR amplification was corrected by using a synthetic template baseline for primer optimization and for computational correction. The original methods were these. Reads were annotated to V, D and J genes according to IMGT and were analyzed with immunoSEQ Analyzer, with only productive sequences retained. To calculate clonality, Shannon entropy was normalized by log2 of the number of productive unique sequences and then subtracted from one. For each patient and control, public and private clones were evaluated among the 100 most prevalent clones. Clones were defined as Susac-specific if absent from the healthy and MS cohorts, from more than 900 published viral clones and from other ImmuneACCESS disease sequences. The public reads were run again by TCRdb, first through fastp at Q25 and then through MiXCR, and only productive beta chains were kept. Each CDR3 protein appears once, grouped with its most common genes and DNA. The authors' filters were not applied to this entry. Recorded for this sample are some 450,000 distinct CDR3 sequences; about 85% of them occurred a single time. The ten largest clones add up to 0.09% to 0.15% of the sample.

What the study reported, not specific to this receptor: The number of individuals in the TCR sequencing and HLA analysis was acknowledged as relatively small.

The CDR3 spans 15 residues, from the cysteine through the phenylalanine. The read is trimmed to its CDR3 DNA, 45 bases read in frame from base 1. The TCR originated in a human donor with multiple sclerosis. Material: CD8+ T cells from PBMCs. The rearrangement combines TRBV21-1 with TRBJ2-7; TRBD2 was called by the table and not checked on the DNA. TRBV21-1 is tagged as a pseudogene. The nucleotide sequence is TGTGCCAGCAGCAATTCTAGCGGGAGCGTCCACGAGCAGTACTTC. It codes for CASSNSSGSVHEQYF.